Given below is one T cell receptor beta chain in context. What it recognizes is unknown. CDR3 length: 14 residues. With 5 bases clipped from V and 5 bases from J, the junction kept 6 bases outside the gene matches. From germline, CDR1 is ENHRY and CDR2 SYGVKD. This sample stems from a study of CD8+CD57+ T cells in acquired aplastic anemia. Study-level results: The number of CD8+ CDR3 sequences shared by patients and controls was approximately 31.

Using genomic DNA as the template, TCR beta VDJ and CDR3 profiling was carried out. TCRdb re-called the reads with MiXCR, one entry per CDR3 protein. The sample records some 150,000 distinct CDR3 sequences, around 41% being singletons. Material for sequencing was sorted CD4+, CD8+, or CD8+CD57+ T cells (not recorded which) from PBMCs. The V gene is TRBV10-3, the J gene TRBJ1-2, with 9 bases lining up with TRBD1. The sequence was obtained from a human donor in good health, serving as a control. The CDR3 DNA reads TGTGCCATCAGTCCAACAGGGGGCGCATATGGCTACACCTTC. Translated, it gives CAISPTGGAYGYTF.